This is a list of T cell receptor beta chains from one sample in a study of blood T cells in healthy people across ages. TCRdb itself ran the 5' RACE reads through MiXCR, one entry per CDR3 protein. The sample holds 710,000 or so distinct CDR3 sequences, 32% seen once. The sample consisted of blood. Receptor source: an elderly woman in good health. Both conserved end residues are part of each CDR3. D genes are given only for firm matches. The size of a clone is reported for some rows only, either as once, few or many, or as a class for expanded clones.

j_call v_call clone_size d_call cdr3_aa cdr3_nt
TRBJ2-1 TRBV20-1 - TRBD2 CSAKLAGRGDEQFF TGCAGTGCTAAGCTAGCGGGGCGGGGGGATGAGCAGTTCTTC
TRBJ1-4 TRBV5-1 - - CASSLAPTNEKRFF TGCGCCAGCAGCTTGGCCCCAACTAATGAAAAACGGTTTTTT
TRBJ2-1 TRBV7-9 - - CAGSFSYNEQFF TGTGCCGGCAGCTTTTCGTACAATGAGCAGTTCTTC
TRBJ1-2 TRBV28 many TRBD1 CASNTGAGSYGYTF TGTGCCAGCAATACAGGGGCAGGGAGCTATGGCTACACCTTC
TRBJ2-7 TRBV6-1 many - CASMRAFEQYF TGTGCCAGTATGAGGGCTTTCGAGCAGTACTTC
TRBJ1-2 TRBV7-2 many TRBD1 CASSSRQGVDGYTF TGTGCCAGCAGCTCCCGACAGGGGGTGGATGGCTACACCTTC
TRBJ2-7 TRBV25-1 many TRBD2 CASSQTGGVRNEQYF TGTGCCAGCTCCCAAACGGGGGGAGTGAGGAACGAGCAGTACTTC
TRBJ2-5 TRBV20-1 many TRBD1 CSAGTGQGETQYF TGCAGTGCTGGGACAGGTCAAGGGGAGACCCAGTACTTC
TRBJ1-1 TRBV20-1 once - CSARDWLIWTEAFF TGCAGTGCTAGAGATTGGTTGATTTGGACTGAAGCTTTCTTT
TRBJ2-1 TRBV20-1 - TRBD2 CSALTSGGAVPKQFF TGCAGTGCCCTAACTAGCGGGGGGGCCGTGCCAAAGCAGTTCTTC
TRBJ2-1 TRBV4-1 many TRBD2 CASSQDSGTSGVLYNEQFF TGCGCCAGCAGCCAAGATTCTGGGACTAGCGGGGTACTATACAATGAGCAGTTCTTC
TRBJ2-1 TRBV6-6 many TRBD1 CASIQSGTGVGLVDNEQFF TGTGCCAGCATTCAATCCGGGACAGGGGTGGGACTAGTGGACAATGAGCAGTTCTTC
TRBJ2-3 TRBV7-3 - TRBD2 CASSFGLAPDTQYF TGTGCCAGCAGCTTTGGACTAGCGCCAGATACGCAGTATTTT
TRBJ1-1 TRBV27 - - CASSFGPAMNTEAFF TGTGCCAGCAGTTTCGGGCCAGCCATGAACACTGAAGCTTTCTTT
TRBJ1-1 TRBV5-5 many - CASSLWQKMNTEAFF TGTGCCAGCAGCTTGTGGCAGAAGATGAACACTGAAGCTTTCTTT
TRBJ2-1 TRBV7-3 many TRBD2 CASSILRGGSNEQFF TGTGCCAGCAGCATTTTGCGGGGGGGTTCCAATGAGCAGTTCTTC